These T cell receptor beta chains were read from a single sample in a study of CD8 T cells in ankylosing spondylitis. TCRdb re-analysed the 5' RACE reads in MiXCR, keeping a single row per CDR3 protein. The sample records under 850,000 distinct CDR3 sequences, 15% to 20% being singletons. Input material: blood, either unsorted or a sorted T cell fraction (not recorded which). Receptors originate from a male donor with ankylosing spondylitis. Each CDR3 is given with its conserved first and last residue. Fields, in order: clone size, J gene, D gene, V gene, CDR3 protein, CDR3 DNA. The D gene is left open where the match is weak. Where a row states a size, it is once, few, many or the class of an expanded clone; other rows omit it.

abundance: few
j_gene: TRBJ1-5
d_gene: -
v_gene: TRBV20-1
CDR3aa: CSAREGVYSNQPQHF
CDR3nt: TGCAGTGCTAGAGAAGGGGTTTATAGCAATCAGCCCCAGCATTTT

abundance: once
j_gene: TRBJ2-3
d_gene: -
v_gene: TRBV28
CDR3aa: CASSQLRKTHREDTQYF
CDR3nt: TGTGCCAGCAGCCAACTCCGGAAGACACATCGTGAAGATACGCAGTATTTT

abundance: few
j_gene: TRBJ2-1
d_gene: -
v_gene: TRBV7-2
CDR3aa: CASSLGRLPDEQFF
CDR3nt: TGTGCCAGCAGCTTGGGGAGACTACCCGATGAGCAGTTCTTC

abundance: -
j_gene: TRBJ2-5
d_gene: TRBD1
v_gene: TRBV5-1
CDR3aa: CASSLGQGGIAQYF
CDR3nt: TGCGCCAGCAGCTTGGGACAGGGCGGAATAGCCCAGTACTTC

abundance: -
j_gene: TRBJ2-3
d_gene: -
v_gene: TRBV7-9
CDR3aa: CASSSHPSTDTQYF
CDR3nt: TGTGCCAGCAGCTCCCACCCATCTACAGATACGCAGTATTTT

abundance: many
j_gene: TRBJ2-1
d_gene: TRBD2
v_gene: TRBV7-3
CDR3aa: CASSPGLANNEQFF
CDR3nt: TGTGCCAGCAGCCCGGGACTAGCGAACAATGAGCAGTTCTTC

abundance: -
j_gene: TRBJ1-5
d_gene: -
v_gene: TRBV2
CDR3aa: CASSERQDHQPQHF
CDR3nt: TGTGCCAGCAGTGAGAGGCAGGATCATCAGCCCCAGCATTTT

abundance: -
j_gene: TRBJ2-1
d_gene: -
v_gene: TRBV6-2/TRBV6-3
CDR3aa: CASRPGGAEQLF
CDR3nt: TGTGCCAGCAGGCCAGGTGGTGCTGAGCAGCTCTTC

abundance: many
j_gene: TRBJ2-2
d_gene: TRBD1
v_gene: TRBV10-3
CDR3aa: CAISEGQGYTGELFF
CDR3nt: TGTGCCATCAGTGAGGGACAGGGCTACACCGGGGAGCTGTTTTTT

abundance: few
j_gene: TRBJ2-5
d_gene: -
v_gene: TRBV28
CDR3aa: CASRQRSILPQETQYF
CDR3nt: TGTGCCAGCAGGCAGCGGTCGATCCTTCCCCAAGAGACCCAGTACTTC

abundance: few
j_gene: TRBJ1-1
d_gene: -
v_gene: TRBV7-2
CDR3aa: CASTPPSWGQNTEAFF
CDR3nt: TGTGCCAGCACCCCGCCCAGCTGGGGACAGAACACTGAAGCTTTCTTT

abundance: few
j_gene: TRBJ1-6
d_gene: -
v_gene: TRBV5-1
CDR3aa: CASSSTYRRVDSPLHF
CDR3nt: TGCGCCAGCAGCTCGACCTACCGGAGGGTGGATTCACCCCTCCACTTT

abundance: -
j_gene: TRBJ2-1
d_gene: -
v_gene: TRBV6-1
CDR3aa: CASIGTNDNEQFF
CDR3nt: TGTGCCAGCATCGGGACAAATGACAATGAGCAGTTCTTC

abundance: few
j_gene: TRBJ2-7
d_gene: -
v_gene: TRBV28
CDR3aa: CASSFGWQLPVKQYF
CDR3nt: TGTGCCAGCAGTTTCGGTTGGCAGCTACCAGTCAAGCAGTACTTC

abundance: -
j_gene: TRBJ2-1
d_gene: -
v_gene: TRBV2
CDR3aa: CASSGTRTGSSYNEQFF
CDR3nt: TGTGCCAGCAGTGGCACTCGAACAGGGAGCTCCTACAATGAGCAGTTCTTC

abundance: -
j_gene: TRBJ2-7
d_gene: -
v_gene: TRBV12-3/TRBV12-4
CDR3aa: CASSLRAGSLYEQYF
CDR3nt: TGTGCCAGCAGTTTACGGGCAGGGTCCCTCTACGAGCAGTACTTC

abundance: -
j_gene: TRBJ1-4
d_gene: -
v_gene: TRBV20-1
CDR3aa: CSASQGQLEKLFF
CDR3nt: TGCAGTGCTAGTCAGGGGCAGTTGGAAAAACTGTTTTTT

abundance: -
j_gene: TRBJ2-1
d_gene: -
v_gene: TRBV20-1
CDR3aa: CSATVGGSWDEQFF
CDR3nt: TGCAGTGCGACGGTTGGGGGGAGTTGGGATGAGCAGTTCTTC

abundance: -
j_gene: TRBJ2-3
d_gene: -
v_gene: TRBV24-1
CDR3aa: CATSFSKGTDTQYF
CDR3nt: TGTGCCACCAGTTTTTCTAAGGGGACAGATACGCAGTATTTT

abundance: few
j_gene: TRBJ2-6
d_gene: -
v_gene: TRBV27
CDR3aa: CASKTADLNSGANVLTF
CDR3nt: TGTGCCAGCAAAACCGCGGACTTAAACTCTGGGGCCAACGTCCTGACTTTC

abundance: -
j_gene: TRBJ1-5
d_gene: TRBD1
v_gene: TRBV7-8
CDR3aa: CASSLPRDRGSNQPQHF
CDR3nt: TGTGCCAGCAGCTTACCCCGGGACAGGGGTTCTAATCAGCCCCAGCATTTT

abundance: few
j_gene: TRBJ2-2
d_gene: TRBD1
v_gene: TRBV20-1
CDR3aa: CSASRGQGWDGGELFF
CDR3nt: TGCAGTGCTAGTAGGGGACAGGGCTGGGATGGCGGGGAGCTGTTTTTT

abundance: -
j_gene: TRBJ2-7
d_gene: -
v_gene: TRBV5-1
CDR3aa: CASSLKAGSYEQYF
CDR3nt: TGCGCCAGCAGCTTGAAGGCCGGCTCCTACGAGCAGTACTTC

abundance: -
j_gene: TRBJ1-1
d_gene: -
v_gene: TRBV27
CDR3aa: CASSSPTANTEAFF
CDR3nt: TGTGCCAGCAGTTCCCCGACAGCGAACACTGAAGCTTTCTTT

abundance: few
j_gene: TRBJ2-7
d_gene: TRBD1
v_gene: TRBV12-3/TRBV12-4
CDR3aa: CASSHPPGTGFYEQYF
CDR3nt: TGTGCCAGCAGCCACCCACCCGGGACAGGGTTCTACGAGCAGTACTTC

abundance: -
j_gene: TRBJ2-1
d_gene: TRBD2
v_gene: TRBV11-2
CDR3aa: CASSLRTSGSLGEQFF
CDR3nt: TGTGCCAGCAGCCTAAGGACTAGCGGGAGCTTGGGTGAGCAGTTCTTC

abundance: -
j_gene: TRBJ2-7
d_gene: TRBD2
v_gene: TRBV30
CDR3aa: CAWRNSGSPHEQYF
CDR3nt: TGTGCCTGGCGTAATAGCGGGAGCCCCCACGAGCAGTACTTC

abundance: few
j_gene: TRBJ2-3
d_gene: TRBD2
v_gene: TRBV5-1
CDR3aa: CASSFSGISTDTQYF
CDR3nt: TGCGCCAGCAGCTTTAGCGGGATAAGCACAGATACGCAGTATTTT

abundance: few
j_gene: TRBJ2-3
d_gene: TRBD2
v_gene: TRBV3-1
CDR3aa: CASSQGGLAGGSTDTQYF
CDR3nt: TGTGCCAGCAGCCAAGGGGGACTAGCGGGGGGAAGCACAGATACGCAGTATTTT